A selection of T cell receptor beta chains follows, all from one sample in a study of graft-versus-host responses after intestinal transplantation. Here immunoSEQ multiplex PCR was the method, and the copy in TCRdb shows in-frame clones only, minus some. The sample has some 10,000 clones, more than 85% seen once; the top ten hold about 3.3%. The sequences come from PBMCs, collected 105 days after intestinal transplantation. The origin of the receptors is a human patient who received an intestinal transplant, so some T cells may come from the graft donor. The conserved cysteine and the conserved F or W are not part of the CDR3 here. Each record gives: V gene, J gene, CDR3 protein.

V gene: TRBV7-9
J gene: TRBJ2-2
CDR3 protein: ASSPPGELF

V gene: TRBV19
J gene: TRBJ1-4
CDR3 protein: ASSIGAYDGEKLF

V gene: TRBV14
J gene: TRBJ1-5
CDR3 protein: ASSQQGNQPQH

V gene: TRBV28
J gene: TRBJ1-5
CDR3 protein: ASSLRNQPQH

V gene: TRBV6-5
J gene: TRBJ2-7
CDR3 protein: ASSTGGQGMYEQY

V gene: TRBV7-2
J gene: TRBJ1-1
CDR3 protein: ASSLRVQYTEAF

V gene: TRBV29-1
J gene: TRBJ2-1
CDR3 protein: SVDGGSSYNEQF

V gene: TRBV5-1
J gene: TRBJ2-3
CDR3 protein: ASSFLLAGTDTQY

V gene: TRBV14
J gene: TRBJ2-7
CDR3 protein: ASSQVTAGTGFYEQY

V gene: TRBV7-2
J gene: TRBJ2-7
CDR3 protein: ASSLGAGAYEQY

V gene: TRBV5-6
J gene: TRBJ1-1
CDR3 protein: ASSFRGIMWDTEAF

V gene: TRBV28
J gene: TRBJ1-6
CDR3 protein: ASSHRQHNSPLH

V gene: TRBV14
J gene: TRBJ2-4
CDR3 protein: ASSQGGNIQY

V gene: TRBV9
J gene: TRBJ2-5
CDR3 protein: ASSPADWAQETQY

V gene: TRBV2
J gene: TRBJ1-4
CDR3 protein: ASSRRDRENHEKLF

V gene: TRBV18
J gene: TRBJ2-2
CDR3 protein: ASSRDSNTGELF

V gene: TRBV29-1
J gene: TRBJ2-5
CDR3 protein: SGGGGKETQY

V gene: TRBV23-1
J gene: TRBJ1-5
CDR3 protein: ASTSPDREANQPQH

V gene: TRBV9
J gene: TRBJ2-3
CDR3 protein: ASSSNGGGTDTQY

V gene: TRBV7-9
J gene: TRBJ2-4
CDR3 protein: ASSQTRIHLGKNIQY

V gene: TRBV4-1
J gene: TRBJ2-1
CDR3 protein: ASSRPSSGGADEQF

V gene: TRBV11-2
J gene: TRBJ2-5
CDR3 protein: ASSARLAGGTHTQETQY

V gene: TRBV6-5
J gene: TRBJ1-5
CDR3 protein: ASSYGGAGQPQH

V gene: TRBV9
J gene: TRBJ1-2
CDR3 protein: ASSSRTLNYGYT

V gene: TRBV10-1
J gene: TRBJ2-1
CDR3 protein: ASSESRRQGFYNEQF

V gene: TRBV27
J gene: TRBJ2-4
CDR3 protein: ASSPAGLAGGQENIQY

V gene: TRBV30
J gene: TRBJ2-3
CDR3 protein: AWSVKDTQY

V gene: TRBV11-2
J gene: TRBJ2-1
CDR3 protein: ASSDGLAGDSYSEQF

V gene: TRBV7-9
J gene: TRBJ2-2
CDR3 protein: ASRGHSGSVAGELF

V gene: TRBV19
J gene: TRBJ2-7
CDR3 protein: ASSIDLGYEQY

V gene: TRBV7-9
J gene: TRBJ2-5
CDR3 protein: ASSLENSAARQETQY

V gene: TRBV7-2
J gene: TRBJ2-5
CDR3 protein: ASSPDIQETQY

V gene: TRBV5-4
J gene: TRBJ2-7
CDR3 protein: ASSLGGRDLTIYEQY

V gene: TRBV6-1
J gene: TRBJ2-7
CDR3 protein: ASSGVRVSYEQY

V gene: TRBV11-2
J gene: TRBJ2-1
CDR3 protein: ASSQVDIEQF

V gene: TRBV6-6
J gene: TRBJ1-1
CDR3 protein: ASRYFGPRPNTEAF

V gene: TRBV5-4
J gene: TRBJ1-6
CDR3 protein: ASTGTGDSPLH